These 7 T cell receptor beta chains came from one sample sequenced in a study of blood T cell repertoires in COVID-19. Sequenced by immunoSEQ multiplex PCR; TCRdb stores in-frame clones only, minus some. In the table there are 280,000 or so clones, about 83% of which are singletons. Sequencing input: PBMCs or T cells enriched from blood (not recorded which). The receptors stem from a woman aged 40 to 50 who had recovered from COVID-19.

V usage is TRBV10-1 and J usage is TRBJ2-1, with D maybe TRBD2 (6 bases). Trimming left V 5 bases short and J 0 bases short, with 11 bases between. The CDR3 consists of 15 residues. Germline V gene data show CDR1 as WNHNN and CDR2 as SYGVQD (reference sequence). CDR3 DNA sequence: TGCGCCAGCAGTTGGGACGGGGGCTCCTACAATGAGCAGTTCTTC. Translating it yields CASSWDGGSYNEQFF.

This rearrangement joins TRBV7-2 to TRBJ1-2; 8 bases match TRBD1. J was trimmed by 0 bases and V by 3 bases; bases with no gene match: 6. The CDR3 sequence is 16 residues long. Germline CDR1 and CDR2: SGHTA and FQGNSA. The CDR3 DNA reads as TGTGCCAGCAGCTTCGGGACAGGAAGATCTAACTATGGCTACACCTTC. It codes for CASSFGTGRSNYGYTF.

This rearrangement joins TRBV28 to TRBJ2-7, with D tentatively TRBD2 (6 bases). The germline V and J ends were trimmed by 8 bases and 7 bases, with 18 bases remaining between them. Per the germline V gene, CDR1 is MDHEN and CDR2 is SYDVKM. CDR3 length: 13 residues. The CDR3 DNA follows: TGTGCCAGCGCGCCTATACTTGGGGGGGAGCAGTACTTC. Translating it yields CASAPILGGEQYF.

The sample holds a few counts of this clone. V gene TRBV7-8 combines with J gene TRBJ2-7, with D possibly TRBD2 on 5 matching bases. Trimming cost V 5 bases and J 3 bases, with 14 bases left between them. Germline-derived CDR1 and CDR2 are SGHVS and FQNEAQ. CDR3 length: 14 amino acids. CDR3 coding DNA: TGTGCCAGCAGCCGAGACCGGGATGACTACGAGCAGTACTTC. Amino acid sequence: CASSRDRDDYEQYF.

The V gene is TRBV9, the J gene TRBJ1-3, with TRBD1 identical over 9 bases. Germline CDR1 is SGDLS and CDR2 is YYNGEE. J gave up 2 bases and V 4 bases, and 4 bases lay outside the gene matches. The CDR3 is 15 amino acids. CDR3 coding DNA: TGTGCCAGCAGCCCACAGGGGGCTGCTGGAAACACCATATATTTT. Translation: CASSPQGAAGNTIYF.

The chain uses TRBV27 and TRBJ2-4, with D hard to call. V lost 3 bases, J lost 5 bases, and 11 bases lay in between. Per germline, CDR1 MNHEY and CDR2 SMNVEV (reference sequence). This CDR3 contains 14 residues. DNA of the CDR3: TGTGCCAGCAGTTTTCCCGGGTGCGAAAACATTCAGTACTTC. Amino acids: CASSFPGCENIQYF.

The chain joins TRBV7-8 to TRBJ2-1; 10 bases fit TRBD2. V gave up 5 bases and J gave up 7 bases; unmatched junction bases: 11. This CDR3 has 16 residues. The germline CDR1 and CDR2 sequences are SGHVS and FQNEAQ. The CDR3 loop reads CASSLRLAGGGNEQFF. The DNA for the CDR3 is TGTGCCAGCAGCCTTAGACTAGCGGGCGGCGGAAATGAGCAGTTCTTC.